Sequencing of this TCR beta chain was carried out in a study of cytomegalovirus exposure and HLA in healthy donors. The overall study: Roughly 180 million T cells yielded around 100 million unique TCR beta sequences, as an earlier analysis found. Regarding the study as a whole: Productive status was seen about 87% or about 30% of the time for most TCR beta V segments in an earlier analysis. A cluster of highly shared sequence variants was likely a sequencing artifact. Reportedly, TCR beta sequences accurately predicted HLA-A and HLA-B alleles in most subjects.

This clone was detected only once. Its antigen is as yet unknown. 13 Jbeta primers and 60 Vbeta primers were used for the PCR. Assay: immunoSEQ multiplex PCR; the TCRdb copy retains only in-frame clones and omits some. This table holds about 120,000 clones, over 60% found once. The specimen sequenced was PBMCs. The sequence derives from a woman between 25 and 40 years old in good health and CMV-seropositive.

The CDR3 bases are TGTGCCAGCAGTGCCCAGGCGTACACTGAAGCTTTCTTT. This codes for CASSAQAYTEAFF. The rearrangement links TRBV6-1 to TRBJ1-1, with no clear D. The V gene lost 4 bases and the J gene lost 3 bases, with 9 bases spanning the gap. Germline CDR1 MNHNS, CDR2 SASEGT. The CDR3 totals 13 residues.